The source of this TCR beta chain is a study of shared clonotypes between healthy human individuals. Looking at the study overall: Per donor, CD8 memory used one plate, CD8 naive used two, CD4 memory used three and CD4 naive used three.

It was CD45RO-negative cells, positively selected for CCR7, that made up naive CD8 cells, with terminally differentiated effector memory CD45RA+ cells excluded. Nashville, Tennessee was home to all donors, who were Caucasian adults. The germline V gene has CDR1 ENHRY and CDR2 SYGVKD. The CDR3 sequence is 14 residues long. V was trimmed by 0 bases and J by 1 base, leaving 7 bases between them. The study, taken as a whole, reports: Researchers sampled only blood; tissue repertoires likely differ.

Per the study methods: ImmunoSEQ sequences covered only the junction and lacked quality scores; filtering therefore differed. Clones were sequenced by immunoSEQ multiplex PCR, and TCRdb holds only the in-frame ones, with some missing. V and J calls plus clone size are reproduced from that table; the DNA served to infer D and trimming. The data show more than 2 million clones, about 93% seen once. In the case of this clone: Its matching antigen is unknown. The sample has other DNA sequences that encode this CDR3 too.

The receptor was derived from a man aged 18 to 29 in good health. Some clones in this sample may be carry-over from other donors' samples. The rearrangement links TRBV10-3 to TRBJ2-7; D gene unclear. Material: naive CD8+ T cells from PBMCs. CDR3 sequence (DNA): TGTGCCATCAGTGAGTCAGGCAGGTCCTACGAGCAGTACTTC. This sequence encodes CAISESGRSYEQYF.